This T cell receptor beta chain came from a study of cytomegalovirus exposure and HLA in healthy donors. Study-wide points: Confirmation was obtained in vitro that a few CMV-associated chains are specific for CMV antigens.

Trimming took 4 bases from V and 2 from J; bases not matched to a gene: 7. In germline, CDR1 is SGHVS, CDR2 FNYEAQ. The CDR3 loop spans 16 amino acids. Concerning this clone itself: The target antigen is unknown.

13 Jbeta primers and 60 Vbeta primers were used for the PCR. Measured with immunoSEQ multiplex PCR; TCRdb has only the in-frame clones, and not every one. This sample yields fewer than 140,000 clones, of which around three quarters are seen a single time; about 6.1% belongs to the top ten. The sequence derives from a woman in her forties or fifties in good health and CMV-seropositive. Sequenced: PBMCs. This sequence joins TRBV7-6 and TRBJ2-1; 8 bases are a match to TRBD1. The CDR3 protein is CASSSDRGLAYNEQFF. DNA for the CDR3: TGTGCCAGCAGCTCCGACAGGGGATTGGCCTACAATGAGCAGTTCTTC.